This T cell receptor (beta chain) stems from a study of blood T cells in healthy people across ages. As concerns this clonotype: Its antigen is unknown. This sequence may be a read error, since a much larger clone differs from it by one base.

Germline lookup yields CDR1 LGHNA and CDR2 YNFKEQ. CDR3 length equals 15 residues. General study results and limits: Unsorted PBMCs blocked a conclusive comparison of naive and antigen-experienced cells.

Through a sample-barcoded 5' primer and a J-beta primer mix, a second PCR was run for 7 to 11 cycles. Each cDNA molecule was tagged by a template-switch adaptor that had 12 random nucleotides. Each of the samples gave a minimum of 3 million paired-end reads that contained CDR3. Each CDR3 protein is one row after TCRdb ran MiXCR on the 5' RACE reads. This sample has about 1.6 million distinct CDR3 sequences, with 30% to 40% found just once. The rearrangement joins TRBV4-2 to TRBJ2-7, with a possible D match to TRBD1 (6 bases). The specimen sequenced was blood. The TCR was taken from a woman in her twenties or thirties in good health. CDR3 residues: CAGSQDRFEGYEQYF. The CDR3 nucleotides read TGTGCCGGCAGCCAAGACAGGTTCGAGGGCTACGAGCAGTACTTC.